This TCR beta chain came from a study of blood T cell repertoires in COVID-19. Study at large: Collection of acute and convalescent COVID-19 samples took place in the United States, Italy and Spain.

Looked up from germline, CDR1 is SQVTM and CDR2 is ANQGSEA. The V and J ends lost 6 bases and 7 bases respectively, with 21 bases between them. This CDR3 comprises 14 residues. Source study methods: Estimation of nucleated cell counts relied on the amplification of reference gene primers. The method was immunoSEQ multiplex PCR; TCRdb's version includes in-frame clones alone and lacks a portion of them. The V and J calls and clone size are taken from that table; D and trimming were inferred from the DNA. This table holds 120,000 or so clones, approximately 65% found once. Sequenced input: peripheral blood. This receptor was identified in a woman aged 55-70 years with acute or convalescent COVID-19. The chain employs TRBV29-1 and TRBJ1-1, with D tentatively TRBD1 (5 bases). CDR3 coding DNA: TGCAGCGTGGGAGGCGGGTCCGGGACGGTTGAAGCTTTCTTT. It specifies CSVGGGSGTVEAFF.